The 25 T cell receptor beta chains listed next were all sequenced from one sample in a study of blood T cell repertoires in COVID-19. Repertoires were generated with immunoSEQ multiplex PCR, while TCRdb's copy carries only in-frame clones and drops some. Found here are 200,000 to 250,000 clones, under 90% of them singletons; the top ten hold around 3.5%. The sample was peripheral blood. These TCRs come from an elderly woman with acute or convalescent COVID-19.

This chain joins TRBV6-5 and TRBJ1-3, with TRBD1 identical over 7 bases. The CDR3 sequence is 15 residues long. Germline CDR1 MNHEY, CDR2 SVGAGI. Trimming cost V 4 bases and J 2 bases; bases outside gene matches: 5. The CDR3 sequence: CASSLGTEPGNTIYF. The CDR3 nucleotides are TGTGCCAGCAGTTTAGGGACAGAGCCTGGAAACACCATATATTTT.

A single count supports this clone. The rearrangement joins TRBV5-1 to TRBJ2-5; 11 bases match TRBD2. The J segment lost 3 bases and the V segment lost 0 bases, leaving 1 base of the junction unmatched. Germline V gives CDR1 SGHRS, CDR2 YFSETQ. CDR3 size: 15 residues. Here the CDR3 DNA reads TGCGCCAGCAGCTTGGCGACTAGCGGGAAAGAGACCCAGTACTTC. This gives the protein CASSLATSGKETQYF.

This chain links TRBV19 with TRBJ2-3; TRBD1 agrees at 7 bases. After removal of 2 bases from V and 0 bases from J, the junction contained 2 bases not matched to a gene. This CDR3 contains 15 residues. Germline assignment: CDR1 LNHDA and CDR2 SQIVND (reference sequence). The DNA of the CDR3 is TGTGCCAGTAGTATACGGGACAGCAGCACAGATACGCAGTATTTT. Translated, it gives CASSIRDSSTDTQYF.

The chain has TRBV5-5 and TRBJ1-1; D remains unclear. CDR1 is SGHKS, CDR2 YYEKEE, per germline (reference sequence). The CDR3 is 15 amino acids. The V end was cut by 4 bases, the J end by 6 bases, with 19 bases between. This CDR3 reads CASSRSGPSSSEAFF. DNA for the CDR3: TGTGCCAGCAGCCGGAGTGGGCCTTCTAGCTCTGAAGCTTTCTTT.

The chain has TRBV3-1 (or the pseudogene TRBV3-2) and TRBJ1-1, with TRBD1 identical over 8 bases. CDR3 length: 14 amino acids. Germline CDR1 reads LGHDT; CDR2 reads YNNKEL (reference sequence). V dropped 1 base and J dropped 3; count of bases not matched to a gene: 1. CDR3 protein: CASSQVTGDTEAFF. The CDR3 DNA is TGTGCCAGCAGCCAAGTGACAGGGGACACTGAAGCTTTCTTT.

This clone was seen a few times. J is TRBJ1-3 and V is TRBV5-4; no clear D. V lost 0 bases and J 0 bases, leaving 10 bases between the germline ends. The length of the CDR3 is 16 residues. Germline V gives CDR1 SGHNT, CDR2 YYREEE (reference sequence). CDR3 sequence (DNA): TGTGCCAGCAGCTTGGGACATACAAGCTCTGGAAACACCATATATTTT. It specifies CASSLGHTSSGNTIYF. Full variable domain (rest looked up from reference TRBV5-4 and TRBJ1-3): ETGVTQSPTHLIKTRGQQVTLRCSSQSGHNTVSWYQQALGQGPQFIFQYYREEENGRGNFPPRFSGLQFPNYSSELNVNALELDDSALYLCASSLGHTSSGNTIYFGEGSWLTVV.

Only a few counts were recorded for this clone. The J gene is TRBJ2-7, the V gene TRBV11-1; the D gene is possibly TRBD1 (6 bases). From germline, CDR1 is SGHAT and CDR2 FQDESV (reference sequence). CDR3 length: 16 amino acids. Trimming took 1 base from V and 3 from J, leaving 16 bases between them. The CDR3 region has the DNA TGTGCCAGCAGCTTAGATTGGCCGACAGGCGGCTACGAGCAGTACTTC. Translation: CASSLDWPTGGYEQYF.

The chain's CDR3 is CASSSRTSGKDTQYF. Written as DNA, the CDR3 is TGTGCCAGCAGCTCGAGGACTAGCGGAAAAGATACGCAGTATTTT. The chain employs TRBV7-3 and TRBJ2-3, with 10 nucleotides matching TRBD2. Germline lookup yields CDR1 SGHTA and CDR2 FQGTGA. CDR3 length equals 15 residues. V was pared by 4 bases and J by 5 bases, with 6 bases of the junction left unmatched.

This clone appeared a few times. CDR3 in DNA: TGTGCCAGCAGCTTAAGCTCCGGGTTTGTATGGAATGAGCAGTTCTTC. It is translated as CASSLSSGFVWNEQFF. The rearrangement joins TRBV7-2 to TRBJ2-1, with D hard to call. CDR3 length: 16 residues. V gave up 2 bases and J gave up 7 bases, with 18 bases separating them. The V gene's germline CDR1 is SGHTA and CDR2 FQGNSA.

The DNA of the CDR3 is TGTGCCAGCACTCTACAGGGGAACTATGGCTACACCTTC. Translating gives CASTLQGNYGYTF. V usage is TRBV5-4 and J usage is TRBJ1-2, with 7 nucleotides matching TRBD1. The germline CDR1 and CDR2 sequences are SGHNT and YYREEE (reference sequence). This CDR3 comprises 13 residues. The V segment lost 6 bases and the J segment 2 bases; nucleotides outside the gene matches: 4.

The gene calls are TRBV6-1 and TRBJ1-4; 9 bases map to TRBD1. Germline-derived CDR1 and CDR2 are MNHNS and SASEGT. CDR3 length: 15 residues. Trimming took 2 bases from V and 4 from J; bases not matched to a gene: 2. CDR3 in amino acids: CASSEQTGGNEKLFF. CDR3 DNA sequence: TGTGCCAGCAGTGAACAGACAGGGGGTAATGAAAAACTGTTTTTT.

The chain is built from TRBV5-1 and TRBJ1-1; 7 nucleotides agree with TRBD1. The CDR3 consists of 16 residues. The germline V gene has CDR1 SGHRS and CDR2 YFSETQ. With 4 bases clipped from V and 0 bases from J, the junction kept 9 bases outside the gene matches. The CDR3 coding sequence is TGCGCCAGCAGCCTCCGGACAGGTCAAATGAACACTGAAGCTTTCTTT. The encoded protein is CASSLRTGQMNTEAFF.

The V and J genes are TRBV19 and TRBJ1-4; D perhaps matches TRBD1 (6 bases). The CDR3 contains 15 residues. CDR1 and CDR2 (germline): LNHDA, SQIVND (reference sequence). V lost 5 bases, J lost 7 bases, and 17 bases lay in between. The CDR3 DNA reads as TGTGCCAGTAGTTCGCACAACCGGGACACTGAAAAACTGTTTTTT. Its translation: CASSSHNRDTEKLFF.

This rearrangement joins TRBV19 to TRBJ1-3; no definite D call. V lost 7 bases and J lost 0, with 16 bases in between. Germline V gene lookup returns CDR1 LNHDA and CDR2 SQIVND (reference sequence). CDR3 length: 16 residues. The CDR3 bases are TGTGCCAGTATGAACGGCAGGTCGAGCTCTGGAAACACCATATATTTT. Translation gives CASMNGRSSSGNTIYF.

This sequence joins TRBV3-1 (or the pseudogene TRBV3-2) and TRBJ1-1, with D unclear. The germline V gene has CDR1 LGHDT and CDR2 YNNKEL (reference sequence). The CDR3 consists of 16 residues. The ends were cut back, 4 bases at V and 4 bases at J, with 19 bases in the middle. Written as DNA, the CDR3 is TGTGCCAGCAGCCCCTGGGGAGGAGGTGGGTTCACTGAAGCTTTCTTT. Protein sequence: CASSPWGGGGFTEAFF.

This clone appeared once. This chain joins TRBV3-1 (or the pseudogene TRBV3-2) and TRBJ1-6, with D hard to call. The V gene's germline CDR1 is LGHDT and CDR2 YNNKEL (reference sequence). The V and J ends lost 4 bases and 4 bases respectively, with 11 bases between them. The CDR3 loop spans 15 amino acids. CDR3 coding DNA: TGTGCCAGCAGCCCAGGTGCTTCTTATAATTCACCCCTCCACTTT. Translating gives CASSPGASYNSPLHF.

This clone showed up just a few times. J is TRBJ1-2 and V is TRBV24-1; D may be TRBD1 (6 bases). The CDR3 runs to 12 residues. CDR1 KGHDR and CDR2 SFDVKD come from the germline V gene. V was pared by 3 bases and J by 10 bases, with 11 bases between. In DNA form, the CDR3 reads TGTGCCACCAGTGATCCGACAGGTTTCTACACCTTC. It is translated as CATSDPTGFYTF.

The chain employs TRBV5-1 and TRBJ2-5, with 7 bases matching TRBD1. CDR1 SGHRS and CDR2 YFSETQ come from the germline V gene. V trimming: 2 bases; J trimming: 5 bases; junction bases outside the gene matches: 3. The CDR3 runs 13 residues. The CDR3 sequence: CASSLTGDETQYF. CDR3 DNA: TGCGCCAGCAGCTTAACAGGGGACGAGACCCAGTACTTC.

In DNA, the CDR3 is TGTGCCAGCAGCCTGCCGGACAGGGAGGACTATGGCTACACCTTC. This encodes CASSLPDREDYGYTF. V usage is TRBV12-1 and J usage is TRBJ1-2; no check of the table's D call, TRBD1, against the DNA was made. TRBV12-1 is classified as a pseudogene. The CDR3 sequence is 15 residues long.

The chain joins TRBV30 to TRBJ1-5; no definite D call. Germline loops: CDR1 GTSNPN, CDR2 SVGIG (reference sequence). V lost 0 bases and J 2 bases, leaving 11 bases between the germline ends. The CDR3 is 15 amino acids. CDR3 sequence reads: CAWSVAALRNQPQHF. DNA for the CDR3: TGTGCCTGGAGTGTAGCGGCTCTTCGCAATCAGCCCCAGCATTTT.

CDR3 sequence (DNA): TGTGCCAGCTCACTCACAGGTGGGGTCGGCCACGAGCAGTACTTC. It translates to CASSLTGGVGHEQYF. This sequence joins TRBV18 and TRBJ2-7, with D possibly TRBD1 on 5 matching bases. Per the germline V gene, CDR1 is KGHSH and CDR2 is LQKENI. V lost 4 bases and J 5 bases, leaving 18 bases between the germline ends. This CDR3 spans 15 amino acids. Together with reference TRBV18 and TRBJ2-7, the CDR3 gives the full variable domain: NAGVMQNPRHLVRRRGQEARLRCSPMKGHSHVYWYRQLPEEGLKFMVYLQKENIIDESGMPKERFSAEFPKEGPSILRIQQVVRGDSAAYFCASSLTGGVGHEQYFGPGTRLTVT.

The chain recombines TRBV6-5 with TRBJ2-2, with D uncertain. The V end lost 7 bases, the J end lost 0 bases, and 12 bases lay between the germline ends. The CDR3 runs to 15 residues. Germline CDR1 and CDR2: MNHEY and SVGAGI. CDR3 DNA sequence: TGTGCCAGCAAAGTAGGCGGATCGAACACCGGGGAGCTGTTTTTT. Protein: CASKVGGSNTGELFF.

This clone showed up just a few times. The rearrangement joins TRBV15 to TRBJ2-3, with 8 bases matching TRBD2. The CDR3 has 15 amino acids. Trimming cost V 1 base and J 4 bases; bases outside gene matches: 4. The germline V gene has CDR1 LNHNV and CDR2 YYDKDF (reference sequence). The CDR3 protein is CATSRVAGGPDTQYF. The CDR3 DNA is TGTGCCACCAGCAGAGTGGCGGGGGGCCCAGATACGCAGTATTTT.

The rearrangement uses TRBV29-1 and TRBJ2-1; 7 bases fit TRBD2. Trimming took 4 bases from V and 4 from J; bases not matched to a gene: 1. Germline assignment: CDR1 SQVTM and CDR2 ANQGSEA. The CDR3 is made up of 12 amino acids. The CDR3 region is CSVGGGYNEQFF. CDR3 bases: TGCAGCGTTGGGGGAGGGTACAATGAGCAGTTCTTC.

The V and J genes are TRBV5-4 and TRBJ2-3; 12 nucleotides align to TRBD2. This CDR3 region has 15 residues. Germline lookup yields CDR1 SGHNT and CDR2 YYREEE (reference sequence). Trimming cost V 3 bases and J 4 bases; bases outside gene matches: 3. CDR3 loop: CASSSSGGASDTQYF. The CDR3 DNA follows: TGTGCCAGCAGCTCTAGCGGGGGGGCATCAGATACGCAGTATTTT.